Listed below are T cell receptor beta chains from one sample, sequenced in a study of cytomegalovirus exposure and HLA in healthy donors. Clones were read by immunoSEQ multiplex PCR, and TCRdb kept only the in-frame ones, dropping some. The table lists 200,000 to 250,000 clones, over 70% of them singletons, with 8% in the top ten. Sequenced material: PBMCs. These receptors all come from a woman aged 60-75 years in good health and CMV-seropositive. Both conserved end residues are part of each CDR3. The D gene is left open where the match is weak. Size tells how often a clone was seen (once, few, many) or the class of an expanded clone, and some rows leave it out.

once	TRBV19	15	.	TRBJ1-3	CASSISGASGNTIYF	TGTGCCAGTAGTATAAGCGGGGCCTCTGGAAACACCATATATTTT
.	TRBV6-6	14	TRBD2	TRBJ2-5	CASSPRGGRETQYF	TGTGCCAGCAGCCCCCGGGGGGGCAGGGAGACCCAGTACTTC
.	TRBV7-3	13	.	TRBJ1-5	CASSLDTNQPQHF	TGTGCCAGCAGCTTGGACACGAATCAGCCCCAGCATTTT
.	TRBV27	14	.	TRBJ2-1	CASRVRGSSNEQFF	TGTGCCAGCAGAGTGCGCGGATCATCCAATGAGCAGTTCTTC
.	TRBV6-6	14	.	TRBJ2-5	CASSYSGGDETQYF	TGTGCCAGCAGTTACTCAGGGGGGGATGAGACCCAGTACTTC
.	TRBV4-1	18	TRBD2	TRBJ2-1	CASSQDFGTRRKPDEQFF	TGCGCCAGCAGCCAAGATTTTGGGACTAGACGAAAACCGGATGAGCAGTTCTTC
.	TRBV5-1	18	TRBD2	TRBJ2-4	CASSKTTSGNLRQNIQYF	TGCGCCAGCAGCAAGACGACTAGCGGGAATCTTAGGCAAAACATTCAGTACTTC
.	TRBV4-1	14	TRBD1	TRBJ1-2	CASSARDRGLGYTF	TGCGCCAGCAGCGCCCGGGACAGGGGGCTTGGCTACACCTTC
.	TRBV7-3	15	.	TRBJ1-3	CASSSRTGSGNTIYF	TGTGCCAGCAGCTCGAGAACAGGGTCAGGAAACACCATATATTTT
.	TRBV18	15	TRBD1	TRBJ2-2	CASSPGTGDTGELFF	TGTGCCAGCTCACCGGGGACAGGAGACACCGGGGAGCTGTTTTTT
.	TRBV19	15	TRBD1	TRBJ1-3	CAVKAQGATGNTIYF	TGTGCCGTCAAAGCACAGGGGGCTACTGGAAACACCATATATTTT
few	TRBV18	12	.	TRBJ2-1	CASSSTNNEQFF	TGTGCCAGCTCATCCACAAACAATGAGCAGTTCTTC
.	TRBV10-1	17	.	TRBJ2-1	CASSAQLGGKSYNEQFF	TGCGCCAGCAGTGCCCAGCTCGGCGGGAAGAGCTACAATGAGCAGTTCTTC
.	TRBV10-3	14	TRBD1	TRBJ1-5	CAISEFTGGEAQHF	TGTGCCATCAGTGAGTTTACAGGGGGCGAGGCCCAGCATTTT
.	TRBV5-1	14	TRBD1	TRBJ2-7	CASSSGQGAGEQYF	TGCGCCAGCAGCAGCGGACAGGGGGCTGGCGAGCAGTACTTC
.	TRBV5-5	16	.	TRBJ1-3	CASSLEPTFPGNTIYF	TGTGCCAGCAGCTTGGAACCGACATTCCCTGGAAACACCATATATTTT
.	TRBV6-5	14	.	TRBJ2-7	CASRRPVDSAERYF	TGTGCCAGCAGGAGGCCGGTAGATTCCGCCGAGCGGTACTTC
few	TRBV5-1	13	.	TRBJ1-1	CASSLSGYTEAFF	TGCGCCAGCAGCCTCTCAGGGTACACTGAAGCTTTCTTT
.	TRBV6-5	15	TRBD2	TRBJ2-2	CASIKLAGGAGELFF	TGTGCCAGCATTAAACTAGCGGGAGGCGCCGGGGAGCTGTTTTTT
few	TRBV7-9	14	.	TRBJ1-2	CASSPRGVAYGYTF	TGTGCCAGCAGCCCGCGGGGGGTAGCCTATGGCTACACCTTC
.	TRBV18	13	.	TRBJ1-2	CASSPDSLYGYTF	TGTGCCAGCTCACCGGACAGCCTCTATGGCTACACCTTC
.	TRBV7-9	15	.	TRBJ2-7	CASRPAAGTLYEQYF	TGTGCCAGCAGGCCGGCGGCGGGTACCCTTTACGAGCAGTACTTC
.	TRBV5-1	15	.	TRBJ2-1	CASSLDGSNYNEQFF	TGCGCCAGCAGCTTGGACGGGAGTAACTACAATGAGCAGTTCTTC
.	TRBV7-6	12	TRBD2	TRBJ2-7	CASSLALAGWDF	TGTGCCAGCAGCTTAGCACTAGCGGGATGGGACTTC
few	TRBV5-1	14	.	TRBJ1-4	CASSLQGFNEKLFF	TGCGCCAGCAGCTTGCAGGGCTTTAATGAAAAACTGTTTTTT
.	TRBV28	14	.	TRBJ1-5	CASSLLLSNQPQHF	TGTGCCAGCAGTTTACTCCTTAGCAATCAGCCCCAGCATTTT
.	TRBV6-1	15	.	TRBJ2-6	CASKAGSSGANVLTF	TGTGCCAGCAAGGCAGGGTCTTCTGGGGCCAACGTCCTGACTTTC
.	TRBV14	13	.	TRBJ1-1	CASSQEGVTEAFF	TGTGCCAGCAGCCAAGAAGGGGTAACTGAAGCTTTCTTT
.	TRBV10-2	14	.	TRBJ1-2	CASKRQLANYGYTF	TGCGCCAGCAAGAGACAACTAGCTAACTATGGCTACACCTTC
.	TRBV9	14	.	TRBJ2-5	CASSTRLDQETQYF	TGTGCCAGCAGCACCCGACTTGACCAAGAGACCCAGTACTTC
.	TRBV12-5	17	TRBD2	TRBJ2-3	CASGLNVKSGSADTQYF	TGTGCTAGTGGTTTGAACGTTAAGAGCGGGAGTGCAGATACGCAGTATTTT
.	TRBV6-1	11	.	TRBJ1-5	CASRFGQPQHF	TGTGCCAGCAGGTTCGGTCAGCCCCAGCATTTT
.	TRBV5-1	15	TRBD2	TRBJ2-5	CASSFGLAYQETQYF	TGCGCCAGCAGCTTCGGACTAGCTTACCAAGAGACCCAGTACTTC
few	TRBV12-5	17	TRBD2	TRBJ2-1	CASAPYSGTTRMSEQFF	TGTGCTAGTGCCCCATACTCCGGGACTACACGAATGTCGGAGCAGTTCTTC
once	TRBV27	13	.	TRBJ2-3	CASRIGGSDTQYF	TGTGCCAGCAGAATAGGGGGTAGTGATACGCAGTATTTT
few	TRBV2	15	.	TRBJ1-1	CASSEVGAVLTEAFF	TGTGCCAGCAGTGAAGTGGGGGCCGTGCTCACTGAAGCTTTCTTT
.	TRBV28	15	TRBD1	TRBJ1-1	CASSSRTGMKTEAFF	TGTGCCAGCAGTTCCCGGACAGGGATGAAGACTGAAGCTTTCTTT
.	TRBV27	14	.	TRBJ2-3	CASSSYRAADTQYF	TGTGCCAGCAGTTCCTACAGGGCAGCAGATACGCAGTATTTT
.	TRBV5-1	14	TRBD2	TRBJ2-7	CASSFAAGNDEQYF	TGCGCCAGCAGTTTCGCAGCGGGAAATGACGAGCAGTACTTC
.	TRBV27	14	.	TRBJ1-6	CASRADSMYSPLHF	TGTGCCAGCAGGGCGGACAGTATGTATTCACCCCTCCACTTT
once	TRBV30	13	TRBD1	TRBJ2-7	CAWSRDRAYEQYF	TGTGCCTGGAGTAGGGACAGAGCCTACGAGCAGTACTTC
.	TRBV6-5	14	.	TRBJ2-3	CASSGGGLADTQYF	TGTGCCAGCAGTGGGGGCGGGTTGGCAGATACGCAGTATTTT
.	TRBV25-1	13	.	TRBJ2-1	CASNGPGVNEQFF	TGTGCCAGCAATGGTCCAGGGGTTAATGAGCAGTTCTTC
.	TRBV7-9	15	TRBD1	TRBJ2-1	CASSSGQWGYNEQFF	TGTGCCAGCAGCTCGGGACAGTGGGGATACAATGAGCAGTTCTTC
once	TRBV10-3	14	.	TRBJ2-1	CAISKKDSYNEQFF	TGTGCCATCAGTAAGAAGGACAGTTACAATGAGCAGTTCTTC
few	TRBV5-6	14	TRBD2	TRBJ2-2	CASSRPGGSRELFF	TGTGCCAGCAGCCGTCCGGGGGGAAGCAGGGAGCTGTTTTTT
.	TRBV5-6	14	.	TRBJ2-6	CASRSLIGANVLTF	TGTGCCAGCCGGTCGTTAATTGGGGCCAACGTCCTGACTTTC
once	TRBV7-2	13	.	TRBJ2-4	CASSLGGKNIQYF	TGTGCCAGCAGCTTAGGAGGTAAAAACATTCAGTACTTC
few	TRBV14	13	.	TRBJ2-7	CASSQQGPYEQYF	TGTGCCAGCAGCCAACAGGGGCCCTACGAGCAGTACTTC
.	TRBV5-1	17	TRBD1	TRBJ1-1	CASSWAPTGGTGTEAFF	TGCGCCAGCAGCTGGGCCCCGACAGGGGGCACAGGCACTGAAGCTTTCTTT
.	TRBV5-1	12	.	TRBJ1-2	CASTAIGTSYTF	TGCGCCAGCACTGCAATCGGTACGAGCTACACCTTC
.	TRBV7-9	14	TRBD1	TRBJ1-1	CASSKDRDDTEAFF	TGTGCCAGCAGCAAGGACAGGGATGACACTGAAGCTTTCTTT